This is a list of T cell receptor beta chains from one sample in a study of cytomegalovirus exposure and HLA in healthy donors. Measured with immunoSEQ multiplex PCR; TCRdb has only the in-frame clones, and not every one. The table includes approximately 200,000 clones, 65% to 85% detected once. Sequencing input: PBMCs. These receptors were taken from a boy between 2 and 10 years old in good health and CMV-seronegative. CDR3s include the opening cysteine and the closing phenylalanine or tryptophan. The order of the fields is J gene, clone size, D gene, V gene, CDR3 protein, CDR3 DNA. D genes are given only for firm matches. Not every row has a clone size; where given, it reads once, few, many or a size class.

TRBJ2-3 . . TRBV7-6 CASSSLATSTDTQYF TGTGCCAGCAGCTCTTTAGCGACTAGCACAGATACGCAGTATTTT
TRBJ1-1 few . TRBV2 CASTHRAIDTEAFF TGTGCCAGCACACACAGGGCGATAGACACTGAAGCTTTCTTT
TRBJ2-3 . . TRBV11-2 CASTQRRSTDTQYF TGTGCCAGCACCCAACGGCGGAGCACAGATACGCAGTATTTT
TRBJ1-2 once TRBD1 TRBV7-2 CASSRSGGVSYGYTF TGTGCCAGCAGCCGGTCAGGGGGCGTATCCTATGGCTACACCTTC
TRBJ1-6 . . TRBV4-1 CASSRVQGILHF TGCGCCAGCAGCCGAGTCCAGGGGATCCTCCACTTT
TRBJ2-7 . . TRBV7-6 CASSLVHGGNPYEQYF TGTGCCAGCAGCTTAGTTCACGGCGGAAATCCCTACGAGCAGTACTTC
TRBJ2-7 . . TRBV10-3 CAIRVGQSYEQYF TGTGCCATCAGGGTGGGCCAATCCTACGAGCAGTACTTC
TRBJ2-5 . TRBD2 TRBV7-3 CASRLAGGQSLYF TGTGCCAGCAGACTAGCGGGGGGACAATCCTTATACTTC
TRBJ2-5 once . TRBV7-6 CASSFRRGQETQYF TGTGCCAGCAGCTTTAGGCGCGGGCAAGAGACCCAGTACTTC
TRBJ2-1 . TRBD2 TRBV4-2 CASRGGVREQFF TGTGCCAGCAGGGGAGGGGTCCGAGAGCAGTTCTTC
TRBJ2-7 . . TRBV7-2 CASSPLPQGRSYEQYF TGTGCCAGCAGCCCTCTACCACAGGGTAGGTCCTACGAGCAGTACTTC
TRBJ1-2 . TRBD1 TRBV4-3 CASSPRQGPYGYTF TGCGCCAGCAGCCCACGACAGGGCCCCTATGGCTACACCTTC
TRBJ2-3 . TRBD2 TRBV4-2 CASSSLAADTQYF TGTGCCAGCAGCTCCCTAGCGGCAGATACGCAGTATTTT
TRBJ1-2 few TRBD1 TRBV15 CATSRDRGLGYGYTF TGTGCCACCAGCAGAGACAGGGGGCTCGGCTATGGCTACACCTTC
TRBJ2-2 once . TRBV2 CASSELSGITGELFF TGTGCCAGCAGTGAACTGTCGGGGATCACCGGGGAGCTGTTTTTT
TRBJ2-1 . . TRBV4-1 CASSQDGVARQFF TGCGCCAGCAGCCAAGATGGAGTAGCTAGGCAGTTCTTC
TRBJ2-5 . TRBD1 TRBV11-2 CASSLDEGADSETQYF TGTGCCAGCAGCTTAGATGAGGGGGCGGACAGCGAGACCCAGTACTTC
TRBJ2-7 once . TRBV5-1 CASSGQGRSTYEQYF TGCGCCAGCAGCGGCCAGGGTAGGTCCACCTACGAGCAGTACTTC
TRBJ1-2 . . TRBV19 CASSIPGTTYGYTF TGTGCCAGTAGTATCCCCGGGACAACTTATGGCTACACCTTC
TRBJ2-5 . TRBD2 TRBV18 CASSPLAGLQETQYF TGTGCCAGCTCACCGCTAGCGGGGCTACAAGAGACCCAGTACTTC
TRBJ1-2 . TRBD1 TRBV11-2 CASSIGQDPMGYGYTF TGTGCCAGCAGCATTGGACAGGATCCCATGGGGTATGGCTACACCTTC
TRBJ2-5 . TRBD2 TRBV4-1 CASSQDAGGWETQYF TGCGCCAGCAGCCAAGACGCGGGGGGCTGGGAGACCCAGTACTTC
TRBJ2-1 . TRBD2 TRBV4-3 CASSHLAGGNNEQFF TGCGCCAGCAGCCACCTAGCGGGGGGAAACAATGAGCAGTTCTTC
TRBJ1-2 . . TRBV27 CASSPRGESYGYTF TGTGCCAGCAGTCCTCGCGGGGAAAGCTATGGCTACACCTTC
TRBJ2-3 once . TRBV21-1 CASSPCSRGLHTDTQYF TGTGCCAGCAGCCCTTGTTCGCGGGGGCTACACACAGATACGCAGTATTTT
TRBJ2-2 . TRBD2 TRBV5-1 CATGTSGDGELFF TGCGCCACCGGGACTAGCGGGGACGGGGAGCTGTTTTTT
TRBJ1-5 . . TRBV5-8 CASSLAYSNQPQHF TGTGCCAGCAGCTTGGCGTATAGCAATCAGCCCCAGCATTTT
TRBJ2-7 . TRBD1 TRBV5-1 CASSWTGTYEQYF TGCGCCAGCAGTTGGACAGGGACCTACGAGCAGTACTTC
TRBJ2-2 . . TRBV7-3 CASSSANTGELFF TGTGCCAGCAGCTCAGCGAACACCGGGGAGCTGTTTTTT
TRBJ2-7 once . TRBV7-2 CASSFGPGSYEQYF TGTGCCAGCAGCTTTGGTCCGGGTTCCTACGAGCAGTACTTC
TRBJ2-3 . TRBD2 TRBV7-3 CASSAGGPGDTQYF TGTGCCAGCAGCGCGGGGGGGCCCGGGGATACGCAGTATTTT
TRBJ1-2 . . TRBV7-9 CASKGGEDGYTF TGTGCCAGCAAAGGGGGGGAAGATGGCTACACCTTC
TRBJ2-5 . . TRBV2 CASQEGETQYF TGTGCCAGCCAGGAAGGAGAGACCCAGTACTTC
TRBJ2-1 . TRBD2 TRBV14 CASSWGLAGSKVYNEQFF TGTGCCAGCAGTTGGGGCCTAGCGGGATCGAAGGTCTACAATGAGCAGTTCTTC
TRBJ2-1 . . TRBV25-1 CASSELGAERTNEQFF TGTGCCAGCAGTGAATTGGGGGCCGAGCGAACGAATGAGCAGTTCTTC
TRBJ1-2 . TRBD1 TRBV6-6 CASSYSTGDPYGYTF TGTGCCAGCAGTTACTCAACAGGGGATCCCTATGGCTACACCTTC
TRBJ2-4 . TRBD2 TRBV7-9 CASSGPGLAGPLAKNIQYF TGTGCCAGCAGCGGACCGGGACTAGCGGGGCCTCTAGCCAAAAACATTCAGTACTTC
TRBJ1-2 . TRBD1 TRBV11-2 CASSPTGDGYTF TGTGCCAGCAGCCCGACAGGGGATGGCTACACCTTC
TRBJ1-2 . . TRBV7-3 CASSDRPYYGYTF TGTGCCAGTTCGGACAGACCATATTATGGCTACACCTTC
TRBJ2-7 . TRBD2 TRBV6-5 CASSYSGAYEQYF TGTGCCAGCAGTTATAGCGGGGCCTACGAGCAGTACTTC
TRBJ1-1 . . TRBV19 CASSLQHGMTEAFF TGTGCCAGTAGCCTACAGCACGGGATGACTGAAGCTTTCTTT
TRBJ2-7 . . TRBV4-3 CASSQGHGGSYEQYF TGCGCCAGCAGCCAAGGTCACGGGGGATCCTACGAGCAGTACTTC
TRBJ1-1 . . TRBV5-6 CASSLVGRERTEAFF TGTGCCAGCAGCTTGGTAGGCAGGGAAAGGACTGAAGCTTTCTTT
TRBJ2-5 . TRBD1 TRBV11-1 CASSRDNRGGETQYF TGTGCCAGCAGCCGCGACAACAGGGGTGGAGAGACCCAGTACTTC
TRBJ2-3 . TRBD2 TRBV29-1 CSAATSGGPDTQYF TGCAGCGCAGCGACTAGCGGGGGTCCAGATACGCAGTATTTT
TRBJ2-3 . . TRBV29-1 CSVAREWARTDTQYF TGCAGCGTTGCGAGGGAATGGGCTCGCACAGATACGCAGTATTTT
TRBJ2-7 . . TRBV6-1 CASTSGLPYEQYF TGTGCCAGCACATCTGGGCTCCCCTACGAGCAGTACTTC
TRBJ1-3 . . TRBV7-9 CASTSGGRGNTIYF TGTGCCAGCACCTCTGGTGGCAGGGGAAACACCATATATTTT
TRBJ1-1 . . TRBV7-8 CASSLIAVASSTAFF TGTGCCAGCAGCTTAATCGCTGTAGCCTCTAGTACAGCTTTCTTT